The 5 T cell receptor beta chains in this list originate from one sample, sequenced in a study of blood T cell repertoires in COVID-19. Data came from immunoSEQ multiplex PCR; TCRdb stores just in-frame clones and leaves some out. This table has 55,000 to 80,000 clones, 81% appearing once. Sequenced material: peripheral blood. The receptor set was obtained from a human donor in a cohort sampled during active COVID-19.

The V gene is TRBV7-8, the J gene TRBJ2-3; TRBD2 matches 9 bases. There are 18 residues in the CDR3. From germline, CDR1 is SGHVS and CDR2 FQNEAQ. The J segment lost 4 bases and the V segment lost 3 bases, leaving 14 bases of the junction unmatched. The CDR3 DNA follows: TGTGCCAGCAGCTTTGACCCCAGCGGGAGGAAGATTTCAGATACGCAGTATTTT. This sequence encodes CASSFDPSGRKISDTQYF.

The chain joins TRBV7-8 to TRBJ2-1, with TRBD2 identical over 7 bases. Per germline, CDR1 SGHVS and CDR2 FQNEAQ. This CDR3 comprises 12 residues. With 5 bases clipped from V and 7 bases from J, the junction kept 2 bases outside the gene matches. The CDR3 here is CASSPGGNEQFF. CDR3 in DNA: TGTGCCAGCAGCCCCGGGGGGAATGAGCAGTTCTTC. The variable domain in full, completed from reference TRBV7-8 and TRBJ2-1, reads GAGVSQSPRYKVAKRGQDVALRCDPISGHVSLFWYQQALGQGPEFLTYFQNEAQLDKSGLPSDRFFAERPEGSVSTLKIQRTQQEDSAVYLCASSPGGNEQFFGPGTRLTVL.

V and J are TRBV25-1 and TRBJ1-2, with TRBD1 matching 7 bases. Germline V gene lookup returns CDR1 MGHDK and CDR2 SYGVNS. The CDR3 runs to 15 residues. The J segment lost 7 bases and the V segment lost 4 bases, leaving 12 bases of the junction unmatched. The CDR3 nucleotides are TGTGCCAGCAGTGCCTCGACAGGGAGGCAGGGTGGCTACACCTTC. Its protein product is CASSASTGRQGGYTF.

This sequence joins TRBV4-1 and TRBJ2-3, with D perhaps matching TRBD2 (6 bases). CDR3 length equals 13 residues. The germline V and J ends were trimmed by 5 bases and 4 bases, with 10 bases remaining between them. Germline V gene data show CDR1 as MGHRA and CDR2 as YSYEKL. CDR3 residues: CASSGGNADTQYF. DNA for the CDR3: TGCGCCAGCAGCGGGGGGAACGCAGATACGCAGTATTTT.

The chain links TRBV2 to TRBJ1-1; 10 bases line up with TRBD1. Germline CDR1 reads SNHLY; CDR2 reads FYNNEI. The junction had 6 bases not matched to a gene; V was cut back by 5 bases and J by 6 bases. This CDR3 is 14 amino acids long. The CDR3 is CASSKRQGAAEAFF. In DNA form, the CDR3 reads TGTGCCAGCAGTAAACGACAGGGGGCTGCTGAAGCTTTCTTT.